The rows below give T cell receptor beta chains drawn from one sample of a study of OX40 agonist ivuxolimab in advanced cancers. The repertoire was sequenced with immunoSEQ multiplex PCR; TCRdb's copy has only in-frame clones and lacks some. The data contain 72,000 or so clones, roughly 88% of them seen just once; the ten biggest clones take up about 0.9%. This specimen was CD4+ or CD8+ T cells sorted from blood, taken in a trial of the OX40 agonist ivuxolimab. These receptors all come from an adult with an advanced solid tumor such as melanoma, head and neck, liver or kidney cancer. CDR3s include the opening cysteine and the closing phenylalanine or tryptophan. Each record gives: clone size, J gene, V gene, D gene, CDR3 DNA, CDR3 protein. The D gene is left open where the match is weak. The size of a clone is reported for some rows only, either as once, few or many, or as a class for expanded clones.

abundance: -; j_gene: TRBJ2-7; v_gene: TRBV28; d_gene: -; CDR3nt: TGTGCCAGCAGCCAGGGGGGCGCGGGGTTATCCTACGAGCAGTACTTC; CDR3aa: CASSQGGAGLSYEQYF
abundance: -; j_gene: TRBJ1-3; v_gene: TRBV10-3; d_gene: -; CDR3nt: TGTGCCATCAGTGAGAAGGCCCTCAGTGGAAACACCATATATTTT; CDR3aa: CAISEKALSGNTIYF
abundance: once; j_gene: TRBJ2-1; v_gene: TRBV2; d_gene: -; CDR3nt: TGTGCCACCCGGGCCAGGGGATTTTCCCCGTCATTGGATGTGGTCTTC; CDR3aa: CATRARGFSPSLDVVF
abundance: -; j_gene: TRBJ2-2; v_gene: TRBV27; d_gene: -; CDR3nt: TGTGCCAGCACCGACCGGGTTTCGAACACCGGGGAGCTGTTTTTT; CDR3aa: CASTDRVSNTGELFF
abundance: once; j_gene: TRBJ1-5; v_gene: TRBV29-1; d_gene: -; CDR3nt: TGCAGCGTCCGCTCGGGTCCAAATCAGCCCCAGCATTTT; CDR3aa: CSVRSGPNQPQHF
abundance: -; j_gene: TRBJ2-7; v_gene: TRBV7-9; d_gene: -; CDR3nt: TGTGCCAGCAGCTTAGCGACAGGCCTGGGCGAGCAGTACTTC; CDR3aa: CASSLATGLGEQYF
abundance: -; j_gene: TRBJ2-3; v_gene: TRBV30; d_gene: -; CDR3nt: TGTGCCTGGAGTGTACTTGCAGATACGCAGTATTTT; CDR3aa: CAWSVLADTQYF
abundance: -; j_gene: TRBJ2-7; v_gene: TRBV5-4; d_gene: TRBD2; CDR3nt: TGTGCCAGCAGCCCGGGACTAGCAGACTACGAGCAGTACTTC; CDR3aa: CASSPGLADYEQYF
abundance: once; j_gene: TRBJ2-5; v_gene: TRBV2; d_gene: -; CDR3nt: TGTGCCAGCACTAACGGTCCGCGCGGAGAGACCCAGTACTTC; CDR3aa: CASTNGPRGETQYF
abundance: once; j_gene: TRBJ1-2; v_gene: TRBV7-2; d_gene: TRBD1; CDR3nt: TGTGCCAGCAGCTTAAACAGGGGGCCGGGCTATGGCTACACCTTC; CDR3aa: CASSLNRGPGYGYTF
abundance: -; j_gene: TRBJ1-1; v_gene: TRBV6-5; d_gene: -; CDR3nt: TGTGTCAGCAGTCCATCGGACAGAAGGAATGAAGCTTTCTTT; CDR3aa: CVSSPSDRRNEAFF
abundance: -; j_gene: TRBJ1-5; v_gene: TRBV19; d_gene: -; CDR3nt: TGTGCCAGTAGTAGTGGGGCCTCGCAGCCCCAGCATTTT; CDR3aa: CASSSGASQPQHF
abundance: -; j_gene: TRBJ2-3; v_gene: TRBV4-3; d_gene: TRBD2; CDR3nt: TGCGCCAGCAGCCAATACCTAGCGGGGGGCACAGATACGCAGTATTTT; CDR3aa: CASSQYLAGGTDTQYF